Sequencing of this T cell receptor beta chain was carried out in a study of cytomegalovirus exposure and HLA in healthy donors. Trimming stripped 4 bases from V and 5 bases from J, with 14 bases between. The CDR3 runs 14 residues. Germline CDR1 and CDR2: SEHNR and FQNEAQ (reference sequence). Measured with immunoSEQ multiplex PCR; TCRdb has only the in-frame clones, and not every one. The sample consists of approximately 160,000 clones, roughly 90% of them appearing once. The sample was PBMCs. The rearrangement joins TRBV7-9 to TRBJ1-1, with D perhaps matching TRBD1 (6 bases). The clonotype was recovered from a woman younger than 30 in good health and CMV-seropositive. CDR3 residues: CASSSVAGVTEAFF. The CDR3 region has the DNA TGTGCCAGCAGCTCGGTGGCAGGGGTGACTGAAGCTTTCTTT. The full variable domain, its missing parts supplied by reference TRBV7-9 and TRBJ1-1, is DTGVSQNPRHKITKRGQNVTFRCDPISEHNRLYWYRQTLGQGPEFLTYFQNEAQLEKSRLLSDRFSAERPKGSFSTLEIQRTEQGDSAMYLCASSSVAGVTEAFFGQGTRLTVV.